This TCR beta chain was retrieved from a study of cytomegalovirus exposure and HLA in healthy donors. Study-wide results and limits: Common viral pathogens seemed to be connected with several of the most significant clusters, according to a later analysis. The authors listed roughly 150 TCR beta chains as cytomegalovirus-associated.

The PCR ran on 60 Vbeta and 13 Jbeta primers. TCRdb's copy holds only in-frame clones and misses some; the assay was immunoSEQ multiplex PCR. The sample lists around 200,000 clones, roughly 90% occurring once. The CDR3 is 15 residues long. V was clipped by 4 bases and J by 7 bases, with 19 bases between them. Germline-derived CDR1 and CDR2 are SGHTA and FQGNSA. To note about this clone: Its antigen is not known.

The donors (healthy individuals) were bone marrow donors. The sequenced sample was PBMCs. The TCR sequence derives from a woman aged 30 to 39 in good health and CMV-seronegative. This chain uses TRBV7-2 with TRBJ1-1; no firm D call. CDR3 sequence (DNA): TGTGCCAGCAGCTCGAATCCTACCGTTGTCGGTGAAGCTTTCTTT. Amino acids: CASSSNPTVVGEAFF. The variable domain in full, completed from reference TRBV7-2 and TRBJ1-1, reads GAGVSQSPSNKVTEKGKDVELRCDPISGHTALYWYRQSLGQGLEFLIYFQGNSAPDKSGLPSDRFSAERTGGSVSTLTIQRTQQEDSAVYLCASSSNPTVVGEAFFGQGTRLTVV.